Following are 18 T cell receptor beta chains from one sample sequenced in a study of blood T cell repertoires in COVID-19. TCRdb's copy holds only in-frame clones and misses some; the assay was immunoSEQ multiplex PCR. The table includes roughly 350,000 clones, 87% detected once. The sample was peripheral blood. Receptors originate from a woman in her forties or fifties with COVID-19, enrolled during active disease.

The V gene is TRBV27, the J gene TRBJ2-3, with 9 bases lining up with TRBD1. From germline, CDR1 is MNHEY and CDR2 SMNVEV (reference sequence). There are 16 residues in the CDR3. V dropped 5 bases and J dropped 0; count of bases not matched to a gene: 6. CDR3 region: CASSGQGRPSTDTQYF. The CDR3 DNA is TGTGCCAGCAGTGGACAGGGGCGACCTAGCACAGATACGCAGTATTTT.

The CDR3 coding sequence is TGTGCCAGCAGCCAAGATAGGGGTACCAATCAGCCCCAGCATTTT. Translation: CASSQDRGTNQPQHF. The chain combines TRBV3-1 (or the pseudogene TRBV3-2) with TRBJ1-5; tentatively, D is TRBD1 (5 bases). The CDR3 contains 15 residues. V lost 0 bases, J lost 3 bases, and 9 bases lay in between. The germline CDR1 and CDR2 sequences are LGHDT and YNNKEL (reference sequence).

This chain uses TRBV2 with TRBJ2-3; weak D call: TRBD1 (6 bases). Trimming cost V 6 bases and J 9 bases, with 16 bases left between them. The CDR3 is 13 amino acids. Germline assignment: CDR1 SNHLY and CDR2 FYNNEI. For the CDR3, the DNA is TGTGCCAGCAGCAACATTCCCCAGGGGACGCAGTATTTT. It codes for CASSNIPQGTQYF.

CDR3 loop: CASSLMSLANQPQHF. CDR3 nucleotides: TGTGCCAGCAGCTTAATGTCCCTAGCAAATCAGCCCCAGCATTTT. The chain employs TRBV7-2 and TRBJ1-5; the D is unclear. Trimming took off 2 bases at V and 4 bases at J, with 12 bases between the two ends. Per the germline V gene, CDR1 is SGHTA and CDR2 is FQGNSA. The CDR3 loop spans 15 amino acids. Looking up the rest from reference TRBV7-2 and TRBJ1-5 gives the full variable domain: GAGVSQSPSNKVTEKGKDVELRCDPISGHTALYWYRQSLGQGLEFLIYFQGNSAPDKSGLPSDRFSAERTGGSVSTLTIQRTQQEDSAVYLCASSLMSLANQPQHFGDGTRLSIL.

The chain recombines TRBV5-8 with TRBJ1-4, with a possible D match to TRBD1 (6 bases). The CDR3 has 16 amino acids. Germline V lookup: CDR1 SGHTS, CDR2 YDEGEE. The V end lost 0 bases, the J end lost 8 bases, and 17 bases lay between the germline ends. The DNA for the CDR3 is TGTGCCAGCAGCTTGGATCAGACAGGCCAGGCCGAAAAACTGTTTTTT. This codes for CASSLDQTGQAEKLFF.

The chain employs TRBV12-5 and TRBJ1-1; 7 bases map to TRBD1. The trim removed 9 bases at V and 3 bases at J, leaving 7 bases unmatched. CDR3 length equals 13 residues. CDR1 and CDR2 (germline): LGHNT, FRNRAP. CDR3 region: CASEQGFDTEAFF. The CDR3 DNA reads TGTGCTAGCGAACAGGGGTTCGACACTGAAGCTTTCTTT. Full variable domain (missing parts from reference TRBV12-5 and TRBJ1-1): DARVTQTPRHKVTEMGQEVTMRCQPILGHNTVFWYRQTMMQGLELLAYFRNRAPLDDSGMPKDRFSAEMPDATLATLKIQPSEPRDSAVYFCASEQGFDTEAFFGQGTRLTVV.

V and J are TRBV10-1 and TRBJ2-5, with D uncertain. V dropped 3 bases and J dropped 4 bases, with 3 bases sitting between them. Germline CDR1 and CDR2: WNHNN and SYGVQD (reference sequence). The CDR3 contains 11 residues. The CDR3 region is CASSDRETQYF. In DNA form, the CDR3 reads TGCGCCAGCAGTGACCGAGAGACCCAGTACTTC.

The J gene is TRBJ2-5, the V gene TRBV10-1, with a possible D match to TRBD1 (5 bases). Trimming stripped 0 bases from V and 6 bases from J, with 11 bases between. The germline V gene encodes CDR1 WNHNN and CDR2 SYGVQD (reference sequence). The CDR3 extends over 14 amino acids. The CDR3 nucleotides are TGCGCCAGCAGTGAGTCCAAGGGGATGAAGACCCAGTACTTC. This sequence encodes CASSESKGMKTQYF.

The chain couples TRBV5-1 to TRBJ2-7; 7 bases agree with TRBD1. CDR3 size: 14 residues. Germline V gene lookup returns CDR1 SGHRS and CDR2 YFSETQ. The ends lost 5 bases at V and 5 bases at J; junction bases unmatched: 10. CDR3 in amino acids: CASRPYRGVNEQYF. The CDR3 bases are TGCGCCAGCAGGCCGTACAGGGGAGTCAACGAGCAGTACTTC. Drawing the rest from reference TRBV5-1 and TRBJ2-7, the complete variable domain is KAGVTQTPRYLIKTRGQQVTLSCSPISGHRSVSWYQQTPGQGLQFLFEYFSETQRNKGNFPGRFSGRQFSNSRSEMNVSTLELGDSALYLCASRPYRGVNEQYFGPGTRLTVT.

The CDR3 sequence is CASSPGTAPNYGYTF. In DNA, the CDR3 is TGTGCCAGCAGTCCAGGGACAGCCCCAAACTATGGCTACACCTTC. This chain links TRBV27 with TRBJ1-2, with 7 bases aligning to TRBD1. Germline-derived CDR1 and CDR2 are MNHEY and SMNVEV (reference sequence). This CDR3 comprises 15 residues. The ends lost 5 bases at V and 2 bases at J; junction bases unmatched: 8.

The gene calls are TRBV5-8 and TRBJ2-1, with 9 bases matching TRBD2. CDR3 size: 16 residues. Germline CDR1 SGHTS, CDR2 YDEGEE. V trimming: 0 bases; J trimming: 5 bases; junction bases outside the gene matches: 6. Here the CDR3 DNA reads TGTGCCAGCAGCTTGGTCCGACTAGCGGTAAACAATGAGCAGTTCTTC. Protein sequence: CASSLVRLAVNNEQFF.

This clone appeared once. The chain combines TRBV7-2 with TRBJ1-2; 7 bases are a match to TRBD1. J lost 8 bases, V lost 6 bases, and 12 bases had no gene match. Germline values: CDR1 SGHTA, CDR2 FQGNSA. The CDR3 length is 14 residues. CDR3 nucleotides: TGTGCCAGCAGGGCCGGGACAGTCCCCTCCGGCTACACCTTC. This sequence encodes CASRAGTVPSGYTF.

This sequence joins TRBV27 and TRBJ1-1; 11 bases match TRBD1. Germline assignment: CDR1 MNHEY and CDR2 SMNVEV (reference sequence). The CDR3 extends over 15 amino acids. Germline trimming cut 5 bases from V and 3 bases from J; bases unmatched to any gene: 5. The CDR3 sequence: CASSHGQGAYTEAFF. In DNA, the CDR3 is TGTGCCAGCAGTCATGGACAGGGGGCGTACACTGAAGCTTTCTTT.

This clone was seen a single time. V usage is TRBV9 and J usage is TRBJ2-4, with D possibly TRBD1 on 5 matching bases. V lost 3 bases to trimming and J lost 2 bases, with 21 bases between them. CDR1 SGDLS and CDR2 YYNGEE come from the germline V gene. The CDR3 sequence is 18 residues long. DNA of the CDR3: TGTGCCAGCAGCGCTCCGCTTACCCGCAGGGTGTCCAAAAACATTCAGTACTTC. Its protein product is CASSAPLTRRVSKNIQYF.

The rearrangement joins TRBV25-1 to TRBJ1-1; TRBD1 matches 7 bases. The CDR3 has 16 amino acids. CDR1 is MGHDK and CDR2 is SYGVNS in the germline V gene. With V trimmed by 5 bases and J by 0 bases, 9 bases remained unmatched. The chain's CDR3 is CASSRLGQAMNTEAFF. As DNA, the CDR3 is TGTGCCAGCAGTCGACTTGGACAGGCGATGAACACTGAAGCTTTCTTT.

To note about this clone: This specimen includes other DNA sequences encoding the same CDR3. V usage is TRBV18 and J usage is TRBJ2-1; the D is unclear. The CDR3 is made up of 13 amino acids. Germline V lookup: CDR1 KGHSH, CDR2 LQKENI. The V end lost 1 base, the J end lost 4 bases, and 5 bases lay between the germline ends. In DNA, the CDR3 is TGTGCCAGCTCACCACTGTCGTACAATGAGCAGTTCTTC. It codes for CASSPLSYNEQFF.

The CDR3 region has the DNA TGTGCCAGCAGCTTAGCAATTGGTGCTGGGCCCTCCCAAGAGACCCAGTACTTC. It yields the protein CASSLAIGAGPSQETQYF. V gene TRBV7-6 combines with J gene TRBJ2-5, with D unresolved. The CDR3 covers 18 residues. V lost 0 bases and J lost 1, with 18 bases in between. Germline V gene data show CDR1 as SGHVS and CDR2 as FNYEAQ. Drawing the rest from reference TRBV7-6 and TRBJ2-5, the complete variable domain is GAGVSQSPRYKVTKRGQDVALRCDPISGHVSLYWYRQALGQGPEFLTYFNYEAQQDKSGLPNDRFSAERPEGSISTLTIQRTEQRDSAMYRCASSLAIGAGPSQETQYFGPGTRLLVL.

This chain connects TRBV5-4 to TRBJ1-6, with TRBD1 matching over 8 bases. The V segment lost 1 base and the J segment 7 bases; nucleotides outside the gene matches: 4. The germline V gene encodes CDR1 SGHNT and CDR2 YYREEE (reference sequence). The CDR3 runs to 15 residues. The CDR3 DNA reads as TGTGCCAGCAGCTTGAGCAACAGGGGGAATTCACCCCTCCACTTT. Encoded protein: CASSLSNRGNSPLHF.